Reported below is one TCR beta chain. This clonotype was recorded a few times. It has no known antigen specificity. No base quality information exists; no much larger clone differs at one position. Per the germline V gene (reference sequence), LNHNV is the CDR1 and YYDKDF is the CDR2. From cysteine to phenylalanine, the CDR3 is 16 amino acids long. The sequence is cut down to CDR3 DNA, 48 bases in frame from base 1. V loses 0 bases, J loses 1 base, and the germline ends lie 12 bases apart. The source of the sample is a study of T-cell memory formation after mild COVID-19 (dated by TCRdb to the early 2020s). Context from the whole study: TCR sequence clusters from the two donors were found to be largely donor specific. In two donors, T-cell clones that expanded and contracted after mild COVID-19 were followed by sequencing TCRalpha and TCRbeta repertoires longitudinally. The cohort was made up of two young adult volunteers, one female and one male, who were previously healthy.

The reads were generated on an Illumina NovaSeq 6000. cDNA libraries for TCRalpha and TCRbeta were prepared by 5'RACE using constant-segment primers, with sample barcodes and unique molecular identifiers added. RNA was extracted from every sample with Trizol reagent. Library amplification was performed in two PCR steps, and a second sample barcode and Illumina TruSeq adapters were introduced in the second step. The libraries were sequenced on an Illumina NovaSeq using 2 x 150 bp paired-end reads. The authors' analysis ran thus. Demultiplexing of reads and collapsing into UMI-guided consensus sequences were performed with migec v1.2.7. Using mixcr v2.1.11, the UMI consensuses were aligned to TRA and TRB V and J templates and assembled into clonotypes. Clonotypes were classified as expanded or contracted when called significant by both edgeR and NoisET, with noise models trained on biological replicates. For edgeR calls, the cutoffs were a false discovery rate-adjusted p below 0.01 and a log2 fold-change threshold of 1. As an exploratory analysis of dynamics, max-normalized trajectories of the 1000 most abundant clonotypes were examined by PCA with hierarchical clustering. Separately sequenced CD4+ and CD8+ repertoires were used to assign a CD4 or CD8 phenotype to each responding clone. The public reads were quality trimmed at Q25 with fastp and then assembled into clones with MiXCR by TCRdb, keeping productive beta chains. Rows matching on CDR3 protein sequence are summarized as one entry with the most common DNA and genes. None of the V and J calls come from the authors' own analysis; TCRdb made them. The sample table shows just over 200,000 distinct CDR3 sequences, and around 9.1% are seen once. The leading ten clones occupy around 3.4% of the sample.

The full study reports these points: The study included only two mild cases, and larger cohorts that include severe cases with pre-infection samples were judged to be necessary. Contracting CD4+ clones turned up mainly in the CM and EM memory subsets, whereas EMRA was where CD8+ clones were enriched. Clones that contracted from day 15 to 85 showed balanced CD4/CD8 phenotypes, whereas a second wave of clones that expanded from day 15 to 37 leaned towards CD4+. The second-wave clones that peaked on day 37 were not confirmed to be SARS-CoV-2 specific. Some responding clones were found in pre-infection memory, which suggests that pre-existing cross-reactive memory T cells took part in the SARS-CoV-2 response.

PBMCs were isolated by Ficoll-Paque density gradient centrifugation. Sequencing was done on a sample of PBMCs or a T cell subset sorted from them (not recorded which). The TCR was taken from a man aged 18-30 years who had mild COVID-19 (a few samples of this study predate the infection). The sample titles of this study are shuffled in the database, so cell type and time point are left out; the donor was told from shared clones. The chain links TRBV15 with TRBJ1-1; the D region possibly corresponds to TRBD1 (5 bases align). The CDR3 protein: CATSRDGWGTNTEAFF. The DNA sequence reads TGTGCCACCAGCAGAGATGGGTGGGGCACGAACACTGAAGCTTTCTTT.